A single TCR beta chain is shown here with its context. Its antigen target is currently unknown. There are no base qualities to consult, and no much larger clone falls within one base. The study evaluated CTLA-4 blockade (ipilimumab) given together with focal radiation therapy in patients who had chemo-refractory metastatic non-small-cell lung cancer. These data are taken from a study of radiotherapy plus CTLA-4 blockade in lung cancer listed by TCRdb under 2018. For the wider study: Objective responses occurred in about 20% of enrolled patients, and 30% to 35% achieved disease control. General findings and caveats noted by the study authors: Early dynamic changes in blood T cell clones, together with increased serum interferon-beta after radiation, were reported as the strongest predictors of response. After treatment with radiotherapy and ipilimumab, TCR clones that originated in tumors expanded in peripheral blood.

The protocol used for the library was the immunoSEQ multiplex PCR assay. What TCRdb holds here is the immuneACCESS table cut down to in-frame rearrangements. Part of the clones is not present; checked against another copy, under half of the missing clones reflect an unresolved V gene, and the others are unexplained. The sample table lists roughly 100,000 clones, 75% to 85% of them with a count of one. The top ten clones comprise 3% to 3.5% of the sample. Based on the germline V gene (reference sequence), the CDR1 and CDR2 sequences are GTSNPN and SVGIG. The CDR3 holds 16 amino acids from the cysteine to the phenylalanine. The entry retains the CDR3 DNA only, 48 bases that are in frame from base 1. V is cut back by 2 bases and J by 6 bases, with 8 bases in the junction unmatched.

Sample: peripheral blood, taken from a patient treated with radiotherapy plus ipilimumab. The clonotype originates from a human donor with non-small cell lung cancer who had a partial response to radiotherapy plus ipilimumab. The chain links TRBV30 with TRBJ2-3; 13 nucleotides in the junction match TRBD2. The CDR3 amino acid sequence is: CAWSRGLAGLADTQYF. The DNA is TGTGCCTGGAGTCGGGGACTAGCGGGATTGGCGGATACGCAGTATTTT.